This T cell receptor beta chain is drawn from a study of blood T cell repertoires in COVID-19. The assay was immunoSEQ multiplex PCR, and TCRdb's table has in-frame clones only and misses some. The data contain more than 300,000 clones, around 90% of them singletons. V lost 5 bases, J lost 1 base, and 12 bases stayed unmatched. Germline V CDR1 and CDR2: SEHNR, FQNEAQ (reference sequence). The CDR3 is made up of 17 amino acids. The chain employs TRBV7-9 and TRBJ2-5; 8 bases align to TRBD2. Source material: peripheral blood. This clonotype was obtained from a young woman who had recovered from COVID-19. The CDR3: CASSIRIAGGSQETQYF. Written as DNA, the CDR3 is TGTGCCAGCAGCATACGAATCGCGGGAGGCTCCCAAGAGACCCAGTACTTC.